This T cell receptor (beta chain) was identified during a study of OX40 agonist ivuxolimab in advanced cancers. Sequenced by immunoSEQ multiplex PCR; TCRdb stores in-frame clones only, minus some. The repertoire holds 71,000 or so clones, with roughly 92% as singletons. People who had autoimmune disease history or systemic immunosuppression were excluded. This clone was detected once. The CDR3 length is 21 residues. The germline gives CDR1 SGHRS, CDR2 YFSETQ. V lost 3 bases, J lost 6 bases, and 22 bases stayed unmatched. The gene calls are TRBV5-1 and TRBJ2-1, with 12 bases matching TRBD2. This receptor was obtained from an adult with an advanced solid tumor such as melanoma, head and neck, liver or kidney cancer. Material: CD4+ or CD8+ T cells sorted from blood, obtained in a trial of the OX40 agonist ivuxolimab. CDR3 protein: CASSSGPSRGLAGTLANEQFF. DNA for the CDR3: TGCGCCAGCAGCTCGGGACCGTCTCGAGGACTAGCGGGGACACTGGCCAATGAGCAGTTCTTC.